This TCR beta chain came from a study of T cells in pancreatic ductal adenocarcinoma. Selected pancreatic ductal adenocarcinoma patients had undergone surgery without neoadjuvant therapy. Study-wide findings and caveats: Comparisons of tumor and blood clonality may show falsely lower tumor diversity. Blood had more productive templates and about 7.9-fold more unique clonotypes than tumor. Mean clonality was roughly 0.11 in tumors and 0.07 to 0.075 in blood, not significantly different.

This clone was picked up one time. The antigen remains unidentified. Germline lookup yields CDR1 SQVTM and CDR2 ANQGSEA. Trimming removed 4 bases at V and 1 base at J, with 10 bases between. The length of the CDR3 is 13 residues. This table comes from immunoSEQ multiplex PCR, and its TCRdb copy is limited to in-frame clones, with some not included. The sample lists around 100,000 clones, roughly 96% seen once, with about 3.4% in the top ten. The chain has TRBV29-1 and TRBJ1-1; no clear D gene. The sample was PBMCs. The sequence derives from a human donor with pancreatic ductal adenocarcinoma. This CDR3 is CSVGRVRNTEAFF. CDR3 in DNA: TGCAGCGTTGGGAGGGTTAGGAACACTGAAGCTTTCTTT.